These 4 T cell receptor beta chains share one sample of origin, sequenced in a study of cytomegalovirus exposure and HLA in healthy donors. The PCR employed 60 Vbeta primers together with 13 Jbeta primers. Produced via immunoSEQ multiplex PCR; TCRdb's table is partial and in-frame only. Its listing shows about 200,000 clones. Input material: PBMCs. The receptors originated from a man between 25 and 39 years old in good health and CMV-seronegative.

The chain has TRBV27 and TRBJ2-7; 7 nucleotides match TRBD1. Germline-derived CDR1 and CDR2 are MNHEY and SMNVEV (reference sequence). The CDR3 loop spans 14 amino acids. V shed 3 bases and J 2 bases; nucleotides not matched to a gene: 4. In DNA form, the CDR3 reads TGTGCCAGCAGTTTTAACAGGGGCCCCTACGAGCAGTACTTC. It translates to CASSFNRGPYEQYF.

This sequence joins TRBV9 and TRBJ2-7; 9 bases line up with TRBD2. V was clipped by 3 bases and J by 2 bases; unmatched bases: 0. This CDR3 contains 13 residues. CDR1 SGDLS and CDR2 YYNGEE come from the germline V gene. This CDR3 reads CASSGGGAYEQYF. CDR3 nucleotide sequence: TGTGCCAGCAGCGGCGGGGGGGCCTACGAGCAGTACTTC.

The chain carries TRBV6-4 and TRBJ1-2; TRBD1 matches at 9 bases. The CDR3 is made up of 14 amino acids. Germline V gene sequence: CDR1 MRHNA, CDR2 SNTAGT. Losses at the gene ends were 0 bases for V and 4 bases for J; bases not matched to a gene: 0. CDR3 amino acids: CASSDSGQGYGYTF. CDR3 nucleotide sequence: TGTGCCAGCAGTGACTCGGGACAGGGCTATGGCTACACCTTC.

The chain carries TRBV5-6 and TRBJ2-7; 8 bases align to TRBD1. The CDR3 contains 16 residues. Germline CDR1 SGHDT, CDR2 YYEEEE. V was pared by 3 bases and J by 4 bases, with 12 bases of the junction left unmatched. CDR3: CASSSTLDRAGYEQYF. CDR3 in DNA: TGTGCCAGCAGCTCCACCCTGGACAGGGCAGGTTACGAGCAGTACTTC.